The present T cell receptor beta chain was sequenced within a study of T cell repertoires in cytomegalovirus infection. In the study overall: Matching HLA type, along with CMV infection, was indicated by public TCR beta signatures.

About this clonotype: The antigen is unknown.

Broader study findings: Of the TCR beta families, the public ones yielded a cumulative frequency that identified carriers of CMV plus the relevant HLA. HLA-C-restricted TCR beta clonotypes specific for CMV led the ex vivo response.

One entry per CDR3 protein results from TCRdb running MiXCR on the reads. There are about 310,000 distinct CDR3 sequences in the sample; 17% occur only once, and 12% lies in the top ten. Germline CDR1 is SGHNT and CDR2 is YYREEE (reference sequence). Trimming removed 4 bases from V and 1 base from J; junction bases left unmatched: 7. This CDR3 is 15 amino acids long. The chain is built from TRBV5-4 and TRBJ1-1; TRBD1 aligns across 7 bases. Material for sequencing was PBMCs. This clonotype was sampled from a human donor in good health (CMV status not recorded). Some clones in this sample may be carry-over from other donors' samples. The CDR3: CASSRGQDWNTEAFF. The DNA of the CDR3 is TGTGCCAGCAGCCGCGGACAGGACTGGAACACTGAAGCTTTCTTT.